Reported below is one T cell receptor beta chain. Its antigen is still unknown. The sample originates from a study of vaccination and CD4 T cells after COVID-19. Cultured CD4+ T-cell DNA underwent Oncomine TCR Beta short-read sequencing. MiXCR was run by TCRdb on the PCR reads, yielding one entry per CDR3 protein. The table has about 5,700 distinct CDR3 sequences, about 37% seen once. The sample's treatment: roughly nine-day PBMC culture with coronavirus spike peptide pools or control peptides (ViraFEST assay). These CD4+ T cells came from an unexposed donor, sampled before the COVID-19 pandemic (2011-2018). The receptor's source is a human donor in good health. The sequenced material came from CD4+ T cells from blood, cultured in vitro.

This CDR3 is CASSIGEKLFF. CDR3 coding DNA: TGTGCCAGCAGCATTGGTGAAAAACTGTTTTTT. The J gene is TRBJ1-4, the V gene TRBV7-9; no clear D gene. Trimming left V 5 bases short and J 7 bases short, with 5 bases between. CDR1 SEHNR and CDR2 FQNEAQ come from the germline V gene (reference sequence). The CDR3 loop spans 11 amino acids.